This T cell receptor (beta chain) was identified in a study of post-analysis software for immune sequencing data. The germline CDR1 and CDR2 sequences are MNHEY and SVGAGI. After removal of 4 bases from V and 1 base from J, the junction contained 6 bases not matched to a gene. This CDR3 is 15 amino acids long. Unique molecular identifiers had been added to the TCR beta cDNA libraries. Roughly 470,000 cDNA molecules came from 1 to 10 million T cells. Each CDR3 protein gets one entry after TCRdb re-called the PCR reads with MiXCR. The table records roughly 400,000 distinct CDR3 sequences, over 30% of them present only once. Remarks on this clonotype: As yet, its antigen is unknown.

Study-wide results and limits: Samples sharing a preparation batch grouped tightly together when assessed by F measure. The five TRBV segments detected at higher frequency in patients than in controls included TRBV5-6, TRBV5-1 and TRBV20-1.

The sequenced material came from blood. The chain links TRBV6-5 to TRBJ2-5; 7 nucleotides align to TRBD1. The source of this sequence is a girl aged 2 to 10 with multiple sclerosis. CDR3 DNA sequence: TGTGCCAGCAGTTCGACAGGGACCGTCCAAGAGACCCAGTACTTC. Amino acids: CASSSTGTVQETQYF.